This is a list of T cell receptor beta chains from one sample in a study of T cell responses to AZD1222 COVID-19 vaccine. The method was immunoSEQ multiplex PCR; TCRdb's version includes in-frame clones alone and lacks a portion of them. In the table there are 120,000 or so clones, roughly 90% of which are singletons. Sequenced here: peripheral blood, sampled 28 days after the second AZD1222 dose. All receptors come from an adult who received the AZD1222 COVID-19 vaccine. Both conserved end residues are part of each CDR3. Fields, in order: D gene, clone size, J gene, V gene, CDR3 DNA, CDR3 protein. The D gene is left open where the match is weak. Size is stated for part of the rows, as once, few or many counts, or as a class when the clone is expanded.

d_gene: .
abundance: .
j_gene: TRBJ1-2
v_gene: TRBV19
CDR3nt: TGTGCCAGTAGTGATTCCGGACGGATATATGGCTACACCTTC
CDR3aa: CASSDSGRIYGYTF

d_gene: .
abundance: .
j_gene: TRBJ1-5
v_gene: TRBV6-5
CDR3nt: TGTGCCAGCAGACCCAACAATCAGCCCCAGCATTTT
CDR3aa: CASRPNNQPQHF

d_gene: .
abundance: .
j_gene: TRBJ1-4
v_gene: TRBV6-5
CDR3nt: TGTGCCAGCAGTATTGGGGGCCTCCTAGTTGAAAAACTGTTTTTT
CDR3aa: CASSIGGLLVEKLFF

d_gene: .
abundance: .
j_gene: TRBJ1-2
v_gene: TRBV3-1/TRBV3-2
CDR3nt: TGTGCCAGCAGCCCAGACGGATCCTATGGCTACACCTTC
CDR3aa: CASSPDGSYGYTF

d_gene: .
abundance: few
j_gene: TRBJ1-1
v_gene: TRBV15
CDR3nt: TGTGCCACCAGCAGAGATCCCATGTTGACTGAAGCTTTCTTT
CDR3aa: CATSRDPMLTEAFF

d_gene: .
abundance: .
j_gene: TRBJ2-7
v_gene: TRBV5-4
CDR3nt: TGTGCCAGCAGCTTGGCCGGTACAGGGAGGTACGAGCAGTACTTC
CDR3aa: CASSLAGTGRYEQYF

d_gene: TRBD1
abundance: .
j_gene: TRBJ1-5
v_gene: TRBV6-6
CDR3nt: TGTGCCAGCACCGCGGGACAGGGAAATCAGCCCCAGCATTTT
CDR3aa: CASTAGQGNQPQHF

d_gene: .
abundance: .
j_gene: TRBJ1-1
v_gene: TRBV28
CDR3nt: TGTGCCAGCAGTTTTAGGGTATCAATGAACACTGAAGCTTTCTTT
CDR3aa: CASSFRVSMNTEAFF

d_gene: .
abundance: .
j_gene: TRBJ2-7
v_gene: TRBV14
CDR3nt: TGTGCCAGCAGCCAAGTATACGGGGGAGGAGAGCAGTACTTC
CDR3aa: CASSQVYGGGEQYF

d_gene: .
abundance: .
j_gene: TRBJ1-2
v_gene: TRBV5-6
CDR3nt: TGTGCCAGCAGCTTGGATTTGGGTGGACCCTATGGCTACACCTTC
CDR3aa: CASSLDLGGPYGYTF